This entry describes one T cell receptor (beta chain). This clonotype was observed a few times. Its antigen specificity is not known. One base away there is no much larger clone; base qualities are not given. Sequencing was performed on an Illumina NovaSeq 6000. cDNA libraries for TCRalpha and TCRbeta were prepared by 5'RACE using constant-segment primers, with sample barcodes and unique molecular identifiers added. Trizol reagent was used to extract RNA from every sample. Library amplification was performed in two PCR steps, and a second sample barcode and Illumina TruSeq adapters were introduced in the second step. The libraries were sequenced on an Illumina NovaSeq using 2 x 150 bp paired-end reads. The source study handled its data this way. Demultiplexing of reads and collapsing into UMI-guided consensus sequences were performed with migec v1.2.7. With mixcr v2.1.11, UMI consensuses were aligned to TRA and TRB V and J templates and assembled into clonotypes. A clonotype was counted as expanded or contracted only if both edgeR and NoisET called the change significant, with noise models trained on biological replicates. For edgeR calls, a false discovery rate-adjusted p below 0.01 and a log2 fold-change threshold of 1 were applied. As an exploratory analysis of dynamics, PCA with hierarchical clustering was applied to max-normalized trajectories of the 1000 most abundant clonotypes. Separately sequenced CD4+ and CD8+ repertoires were used to assign a CD4 or CD8 phenotype to each responding clone. TCRdb itself trimmed the public reads at Q25 with fastp, ran MiXCR and retained productive beta chains. Every distinct CDR3 protein forms one entry, paired with its most common genes and DNA. In this record, the V and J calls reflect TCRdb's handling and not the investigators' own analysis. This sample gives 200,000 to 300,000 distinct CDR3 sequences in total; over 15% of them show up just once. Less than 2.5% of the sample is taken by the ten largest.

PBMCs were isolated by Ficoll-Paque density gradient centrifugation. The CDR3 covers 17 residues, taking in both the cysteine and the phenylalanine. The read is trimmed to its CDR3 DNA, 51 bases read in frame from base 1. CDR1 and CDR2, per the germline V gene, are MGHRA and YSYEKL. V loses 1 base at its end and J loses 6 bases; junction bases beyond the gene matches: 9. This entry belongs to a study of T-cell memory formation after mild COVID-19 (dated by TCRdb to about 2021). With regard to the full study: TCR sequence clusters from the two donors were largely donor specific. In a couple of donors, T-cell clones that expanded and contracted after mild COVID-19 were followed by sequencing TCRalpha and TCRbeta repertoires longitudinally. The cohort comprised two young, previously healthy adult volunteers, one female and one male.

Study-level results and caveats: Some responding clones were detected in pre-infection memory, which suggested that pre-existing cross-reactive memory T cells had joined the SARS-CoV-2 response. Contracting CD4+ clones were found mainly in CM and EM memory subsets, while CD8+ clones were enriched in EMRA. Only a couple of mild cases were covered in the study, and larger cohorts including severe cases with pre-infection samples were considered necessary. The second-wave clones that peaked on day 37 were not confirmed to be SARS-CoV-2 specific. Clones that contracted from day 15 to 85 showed balanced CD4/CD8 phenotypes, whereas a second wave of clones that expanded from day 15 to 37 leaned towards CD4+.

This receptor was identified in an adult woman who had mild COVID-19 (a few samples of this study predate the infection). The sample titles of this study are shuffled in the database, so cell type and time point are left out; the donor was told from shared clones. The sequenced sample consisted of PBMCs or a T cell subset sorted from them (not recorded which). Here the chain combines TRBV4-1 and TRBJ2-1; TRBD1 fits 10 bases in the junction. CDR3 loop: CASSQGLDRGRGNEQFF. The DNA sequence is as follows: TGCGCCAGCAGCCAAGGTCTAGACAGGGGGCGGGGCAATGAGCAGTTCTTC.